The 13 T cell receptor beta chains given below trace back to one sample, sequenced in a study of blood T cell repertoires in COVID-19 (dated by TCRdb to between 2020 and 2021). The library relied on the immunoSEQ multiplex PCR assay. This is the immuneACCESS table as TCRdb keeps it, with only in-frame sequences that have V and J called. A part of the clones is gone; compared with another copy, unresolved V genes explain less than half, and the rest is unexplained. The sample includes 250,000 to 350,000 clones, with about 88% observed a single time. The top ten constitute approximately 3% of the sample. The sample taken for sequencing was PBMCs or T cells enriched from blood (not recorded which). Every receptor here comes from a woman aged 45-65 years who had recovered from COVID-19.

The chain uses TRBV20-1 and TRBJ1-1, with TRBD1 as a possible D gene (6 bases). The CDR3 sequence is 10 residues long. Trimming left V 4 bases short and J 8 bases short, with 8 bases between. CDR1 is DFQATT and CDR2 is SNEGSKA in the germline V gene (reference sequence). Here the CDR3 DNA reads TGCAGTGCTATTGGGACAGAAGCTTTCTTT. Translated: CSAIGTEAFF.

Regarding this clone: Different DNA sequences within this sample yield the same CDR3. The chain has TRBV6-5 and TRBJ1-1, with D perhaps TRBD1 (6 bases). CDR1 is MNHEY and CDR2 is SVGAGI in the germline V gene. There are 12 residues in the CDR3. V was cut by 6 bases and J by 8 bases, with 13 bases left in between. In DNA, the CDR3 is TGTGCCAGCAGCTTATCCGGGACAGAAGCTTTCTTT. Translating it yields CASSLSGTEAFF.

The chain has TRBV11-2 and TRBJ2-5; TRBD2 matches at 10 bases. The CDR3 runs 14 residues. CDR1 is SGHAT, CDR2 FQNNGV, per germline. Losses at the gene ends were 4 bases for V and 5 bases for J; bases not matched to a gene: 4. DNA for the CDR3: TGTGCCAGCAGCTGGGGAGCGGGGGGGGAGACCCAGTACTTC. This sequence encodes CASSWGAGGETQYF.

Here the CDR3 DNA reads TGCGCCAGCAGTCCGGGACAGGGCTCCTACGAGCAGTACTTC. Amino acid sequence: CASSPGQGSYEQYF. V gene TRBV5-1 combines with J gene TRBJ2-7, with TRBD1 identical over 9 bases. After removal of 5 bases from V and 0 bases from J, the junction contained 3 bases not matched to a gene. Germline V gene sequence: CDR1 SGHRS, CDR2 YFSETQ. The CDR3 loop spans 14 amino acids.

This clone was observed a single time. The rearrangement uses TRBV15 and TRBJ1-1; a possible D gene is TRBD1 (5 bases). Germline V gene data show CDR1 as LNHNV and CDR2 as YYDKDF (reference sequence). Trimming left V 1 base short and J 2 bases short, with 14 bases between. This CDR3 contains 16 residues. CDR3 sequence (DNA): TGTGCCACCAGCAGAGGTTGGACACAGACTAACACTGAAGCTTTCTTT. The encoded protein is CATSRGWTQTNTEAFF.

The V and J genes are TRBV5-1 and TRBJ1-4; 8 nucleotides agree with TRBD1. Germline trimming cut 4 bases from V and 5 bases from J; bases unmatched to any gene: 4. CDR3 length: 14 residues. Germline V gene sequence: CDR1 SGHRS, CDR2 YFSETQ. The CDR3 spells CASSHGQGNEKLFF. CDR3 bases: TGCGCCAGCAGCCATGGACAGGGAAATGAAAAACTGTTTTTT.

The chain combines TRBV7-2 with TRBJ2-3; weak D call: TRBD2 (6 bases). Germline V gene sequence: CDR1 SGHTA, CDR2 FQGNSA. The V end was cut by 5 bases, the J end by 1 base, with 19 bases between. The CDR3 consists of 17 residues. The CDR3 protein is CASSLVLAVTRTDTQYF. The CDR3 DNA reads TGTGCCAGCAGCCTTGTGTTAGCGGTAACCCGCACAGATACGCAGTATTTT.

This chain links TRBV9 with TRBJ2-5; 11 nucleotides match TRBD1. V lost 5 bases, J lost 10 bases, and 1 base stayed unmatched. The germline CDR1 and CDR2 sequences are SGDLS and YYNGEE. The CDR3 length is 11 residues. In nucleotides, the CDR3 is TGTGCCAGCAGGGGGACAGGGGGCCAGTACTTC. Amino acid sequence: CASRGTGGQYF.

The sample holds one count of this clone. J is TRBJ2-3 and V is TRBV5-1; 7 nucleotides line up with TRBD1. With 0 bases clipped from V and 2 bases from J, the junction kept 3 bases outside the gene matches. CDR1 and CDR2 (germline): SGHRS, YFSETQ. This CDR3 contains 15 residues. CDR3 sequence reads: CASSLETGLTDTQYF. For the CDR3, the DNA is TGCGCCAGCAGCTTGGAGACAGGGCTCACAGATACGCAGTATTTT.

V gene TRBV7-2 combines with J gene TRBJ1-1; D is undetermined. From germline, CDR1 is SGHTA and CDR2 FQGNSA. The CDR3 length is 13 residues. V lost 7 bases, J lost 3 bases, and 12 bases lay in between. This CDR3 reads CASTLTSYTEAFF. The CDR3 nucleotides read TGTGCCAGCACCCTAACTTCGTACACTGAAGCTTTCTTT.

The rearrangement joins TRBV4-1 to TRBJ1-6, with D perhaps matching TRBD1 (5 bases). From germline, CDR1 is MGHRA and CDR2 YSYEKL. V lost 7 bases to trimming and J lost 6 bases, with 13 bases between them. CDR3 length equals 14 residues. CDR3 amino acids: CASTAGLSNSPLHF. DNA for the CDR3: TGCGCCAGCACGGCAGGGCTGTCTAATTCACCCCTCCACTTT.

The chain uses TRBV7-8 and TRBJ1-5; TRBD1 agrees at 7 bases. The CDR3 runs to 17 residues. V shed 5 bases and J 2 bases; nucleotides not matched to a gene: 12. CDR1 and CDR2 from the germline V gene are SGHVS and FQNEAQ. The CDR3 coding sequence is TGTGCCAGCAGCAACAGCGAGACAGGGATGGGCAATCAGCCCCAGCATTTT. Translation gives CASSNSETGMGNQPQHF.

V gene TRBV27 combines with J gene TRBJ1-2, with 7 bases aligning to TRBD1. V lost 5 bases, J lost 8 bases, and 8 bases stayed unmatched. Germline V CDR1 and CDR2: MNHEY, SMNVEV (reference sequence). This CDR3 is 13 amino acids long. The CDR3 protein is CASSIDRAKGYTF. The CDR3 DNA reads as TGTGCCAGCAGTATCGACAGGGCGAAAGGCTACACCTTC.